The 4 T cell receptor beta chains presented below share a single source sample, sequenced in a study of response to subunit inactivated influenza vaccine. Via MiXCR, TCRdb re-called the RT-PCR reads, giving one row per CDR3 protein. The table records about 650,000 distinct CDR3 sequences, about a sixth of them present only once. The sequences come from PBMCs from blood, collected 12 days after vaccination. Source of these receptors: a middle-aged man who received an inactivated influenza vaccine.

The V gene is TRBV20-1, the J gene TRBJ2-5; D ambiguous. CDR3 length: 12 amino acids. The germline V gene encodes CDR1 DFQATT and CDR2 SNEGSKA (reference sequence). The V gene lost 4 bases and the J gene lost 2 bases, with 8 bases spanning the gap. CDR3 sequence: CSAMRQQETQYF. The CDR3, as DNA: TGCAGTGCTATGCGGCAACAAGAGACCCAGTACTTC.

This clonotype showed up just a few times. This chain links TRBV5-5 with TRBJ1-1; D is perhaps TRBD1 (6 bases). This CDR3 region has 14 residues. The V gene's germline CDR1 is SGHKS and CDR2 YYEKEE (reference sequence). The ends were cut back, 1 base at V and 4 bases at J, with 11 bases in the middle. In nucleotides, the CDR3 is TGTGCCAGCAGCTTGCCACAGGGAGGCACTGAAGCTTTCTTT. It yields the protein CASSLPQGGTEAFF.

In its sample, this clonotype was seen many times. The J gene is TRBJ2-4, the V gene TRBV4-2; 10 bases map to TRBD2. V was pared by 0 bases and J by 2 bases, with 4 bases of the junction left unmatched. The CDR3 consists of 17 residues. Germline CDR1 is LGHNA and CDR2 is YNFKEQ. CDR3 protein: CASSQEAGLASKNIQYF. The CDR3 region has the DNA TGTGCCAGCAGCCAAGAGGCGGGACTAGCGTCCAAAAACATTCAGTACTTC.

This clonotype was seen a few times. The J gene is TRBJ2-1, the V gene TRBV11-2, with 7 bases lining up with TRBD1. Trimming took 1 base from V and 8 from J; bases not matched to a gene: 5. The germline gives CDR1 SGHAT, CDR2 FQNNGV. This CDR3 contains 14 residues. The CDR3 here is CASSLVLQGHEQFF. CDR3 nucleotides: TGTGCCAGCAGCTTAGTTTTACAGGGGCATGAGCAGTTCTTC. The variable domain in full, completed from reference TRBV11-2 and TRBJ2-1, reads EAGVAQSPRYKIIEKRQSVAFWCNPISGHATLYWYQQILGQGPKLLIQFQNNGVVDDSQLPKDRFSAERLKGVDSTLKIQPAKLEDSAVYLCASSLVLQGHEQFFGPGTRLTVL.